Following are 25 T cell receptor beta chains from one sample sequenced in a study of shared clonotypes between healthy human individuals. Only in-frame clones appear in the TCRdb table, and some are missing; sequencing was by immunoSEQ multiplex PCR. The top ten clones hold roughly 0.13% of a sample with 2 million to 2.5 million clones, 95% of them seen once. The sequencing input was naive CD4+ T cells sorted from blood. Noted subset: CD45RA+ positively selected. The source of these receptors is a man between 18 and 29 years old in good health.

In regard to this clone: Other nucleotide sequences from this sample produce the same CDR3. J is TRBJ2-7 and V is TRBV28; D not certain. This CDR3 region has 12 residues. V lost 3 bases and J 4 bases, leaving 7 bases between the germline ends. CDR1 is MDHEN, CDR2 SYDVKM, per germline. In nucleotides, the CDR3 is TGTGCCAGCAGTTTGTTCCCATACGAGCAGTACTTC. As protein: CASSLFPYEQYF.

This chain connects TRBV7-9 to TRBJ2-4; possibly TRBD2 for D (5 bases). The CDR3 length is 17 residues. V was pared by 0 bases and J by 8 bases, with 20 bases between. CDR1 and CDR2 (germline): SEHNR, FQNEAQ (reference sequence). CDR3 residues: CASSLAGIGGQKDIQYF. The DNA for the CDR3 is TGTGCCAGCAGCTTAGCTGGTATCGGAGGCCAAAAGGACATTCAGTACTTC. Looking up the rest from reference TRBV7-9 and TRBJ2-4 gives the full variable domain: DTGVSQNPRHKITKRGQNVTFRCDPISEHNRLYWYRQTLGQGPEFLTYFQNEAQLEKSRLLSDRFSAERPKGSFSTLEIQRTEQGDSAMYLCASSLAGIGGQKDIQYFGAGTRLSVL.

The V and J genes are TRBV5-7 and TRBJ2-2; D is ambiguous. TRBV5-7 is assigned to the ORF class and has an uncertain function. V gave up 3 bases and J gave up 8 bases, with 11 bases separating them. The CDR3 runs 13 residues. The CDR3 sequence: CASSSHASGELFF. The CDR3 DNA reads as TGTGCCAGCAGCTCCCACGCGTCTGGGGAGCTGTTTTTT.

V is TRBV5-4 and J is TRBJ2-7; 12 bases fit TRBD1. The CDR3 length is 15 residues. The V gene's germline CDR1 is SGHNT and CDR2 YYREEE (reference sequence). V dropped 4 bases and J dropped 4; count of bases not matched to a gene: 6. The chain's CDR3 is CASSGRGQGAYEQYF. The CDR3 region has the DNA TGTGCCAGCAGCGGGAGGGGACAGGGGGCTTACGAGCAGTACTTC.

The rearrangement joins TRBV18 to TRBJ1-1, with D unresolved. With 2 bases removed from V and 3 bases from J, the gap between germline ends came to 13 bases. There are 15 residues in the CDR3. CDR1 is KGHSH and CDR2 is LQKENI in the germline V gene. The CDR3 DNA reads TGTGCCAGCTCACCAATAGTCGGGTTGGACACTGAAGCTTTCTTT. Encoded protein: CASSPIVGLDTEAFF.

V usage is TRBV28 and J usage is TRBJ1-2, with no clear D. The CDR3 runs to 10 residues. V lost 6 bases to trimming and J lost 8 bases, with 7 bases between them. CDR1 and CDR2 from the germline V gene are MDHEN and SYDVKM. CDR3 coding DNA: TGTGCCAGCAGACTAGGGGGCTACACCTTC. Translated: CASRLGGYTF.

The chain couples TRBV5-1 to TRBJ1-1; D possibly corresponds to TRBD1 (5 bases). The CDR3 has 14 residues. V lost 7 bases to trimming and J lost 7 bases, with 20 bases between them. From germline, CDR1 is SGHRS and CDR2 YFSETQ. This chain's CDR3 is CASRPIQGGGEAFF. As DNA, the CDR3 is TGCGCCAGCCGACCCATTCAGGGTGGTGGTGAAGCTTTCTTT.

The V and J genes are TRBV6-6 and TRBJ1-5; TRBD1 is a possible D gene (5 bases). The V gene lost 2 bases and the J gene lost 2 bases, with 10 bases spanning the gap. The CDR3 totals 15 residues. CDR1 and CDR2 (germline): MNHNY, SVGAGI (reference sequence). CDR3 sequence reads: CASSYGAVGNQPQHF. CDR3 bases: TGTGCCAGCAGTTACGGGGCGGTCGGCAATCAGCCCCAGCATTTT.

CDR3 amino acids: CASSLGQQANYGYTF. The CDR3 nucleotides read TGTGCCAGCAGCTTAGGGCAACAGGCGAACTATGGCTACACCTTC. The chain carries TRBV7-9 and TRBJ1-2; D might be TRBD1 (5 bases). CDR1 is SEHNR and CDR2 is FQNEAQ in the germline V gene (reference sequence). The CDR3 contains 15 residues. Trimming stripped 1 base from V and 2 bases from J, with 11 bases between.

The rearrangement uses TRBV6-1 and TRBJ1-1; unclear D gene. The CDR3 is made up of 14 amino acids. The germline V and J ends were trimmed by 4 bases and 3 bases, with 12 bases remaining between them. The germline CDR1 and CDR2 sequences are MNHNS and SASEGT. Here the CDR3 DNA reads TGTGCCAGCAGTGTGCAGGACTCGGACACTGAAGCTTTCTTT. Its protein is CASSVQDSDTEAFF.

V is TRBV4-1 and J is TRBJ2-1; D is uncertain. The ends were cut back, 4 bases at V and 8 bases at J, with 9 bases in the middle. CDR1 is MGHRA and CDR2 is YSYEKL in the germline V gene. The CDR3 has 12 amino acids. The chain's CDR3 is CASSRSGDEQFF. The CDR3 nucleotides read TGCGCCAGCAGCCGGTCCGGAGATGAGCAGTTCTTC.

Note on this clone: Other DNA variants within this sample encode the same CDR3. This chain links TRBV4-3 with TRBJ1-2, with 7 nucleotides matching TRBD1. This CDR3 spans 14 amino acids. The V gene's germline CDR1 is LGHNA and CDR2 YSLEER. V lost 0 bases and J lost 2; bases outside the gene matches: 0. CDR3: CASSQEQGNYGYTF. CDR3 sequence (DNA): TGCGCCAGCAGCCAAGAACAGGGGAACTATGGCTACACCTTC.

This chain uses TRBV4-2 with TRBJ2-3; 8 bases match TRBD2. Germline-derived CDR1 and CDR2 are LGHNA and YNFKEQ. This CDR3 spans 17 amino acids. With V trimmed by 2 bases and J by 1 base, 8 bases remained unmatched. The CDR3, as DNA: TGTGCCAGCAGCCAACCCCCGGGGCGGGAGGGCACAGATACGCAGTATTTT. Residues: CASSQPPGREGTDTQYF.

The rearrangement uses TRBV15 and TRBJ2-5; the match to TRBD1 covers 8 bases. CDR3 length: 15 amino acids. In germline, CDR1 is LNHNV, CDR2 YYDKDF (reference sequence). The J segment lost 4 bases and the V segment lost 4 bases, leaving 8 bases of the junction unmatched. The CDR3 DNA reads as TGTGCCACCAGCAACGATCGGACAGGGCCAGAGACCCAGTACTTC. Residues: CATSNDRTGPETQYF. The variable domain in full, with the rest retrieved from reference TRBV15 and TRBJ2-5, is DAMVIQNPRYQVTQFGKPVTLSCSQTLNHNVMYWYQQKSSQAPKLLFHYYDKDFNNEADTPDNFQSRRPNTSFCFLDIRSPGLGDTAMYLCATSNDRTGPETQYFGPGTRLLVL.

This chain links TRBV5-1 with TRBJ2-2; 8 nucleotides line up with TRBD1. CDR1 and CDR2 (germline): SGHRS, YFSETQ. CDR3 length equals 15 residues. The junction had 7 bases not matched to a gene; V was cut back by 3 bases and J by 6 bases. The CDR3 here is CASSWSPTGAGELFF. CDR3 nucleotides: TGCGCCAGCAGCTGGTCCCCGACAGGGGCCGGGGAGCTGTTTTTT.

The chain employs TRBV4-2 and TRBJ1-4; TRBD1 might be the D (5 bases). Germline V gene sequence: CDR1 LGHNA, CDR2 YNFKEQ. Trimming removed 0 bases at V and 3 bases at J, with 11 bases between. The CDR3 is made up of 16 amino acids. CDR3 region: CASSQEGMGANEKLFF. The CDR3 DNA reads as TGTGCCAGCAGCCAAGAGGGGATGGGGGCTAATGAAAAACTGTTTTTT.

The V and J genes are TRBV7-9 and TRBJ1-1; D may be TRBD1 (5 bases). CDR1 and CDR2 (germline): SEHNR, FQNEAQ (reference sequence). The CDR3 is 14 amino acids. With 3 bases removed from V and 6 bases from J, the gap between germline ends came to 14 bases. The CDR3 nucleotides are TGTGCCAGCAGCTTTGAGAGCTCCAGGGCTGAAGCTTTCTTT. Translation gives CASSFESSRAEAFF. The full variable domain, with the rest looked up from reference TRBV7-9 and TRBJ1-1, is DTGVSQNPRHKITKRGQNVTFRCDPISEHNRLYWYRQTLGQGPEFLTYFQNEAQLEKSRLLSDRFSAERPKGSFSTLEIQRTEQGDSAMYLCASSFESSRAEAFFGQGTRLTVV.

The rearrangement uses TRBV5-5 and TRBJ1-5; TRBD1 matches at 8 bases. The CDR3 is 16 residues long. Losses at the gene ends were 4 bases for V and 0 bases for J; bases not matched to a gene: 6. Germline V gene sequence: CDR1 SGHKS, CDR2 YYEKEE (reference sequence). The CDR3 DNA follows: TGTGCCAGCAGCGCCGGGACAGGCAATAGCAATCAGCCCCAGCATTTT. Encoded protein: CASSAGTGNSNQPQHF. Together with reference TRBV5-5 and TRBJ1-5, the CDR3 gives the full variable domain: DAGVTQSPTHLIKTRGQQVTLRCSPISGHKSVSWYQQVLGQGPQFIFQYYEKEERGRGNFPDRFSARQFPNYSSELNVNALLLGDSALYLCASSAGTGNSNQPQHFGDGTRLSIL.

This chain links TRBV18 with TRBJ2-7; perhaps TRBD2 as D (6 bases). Trimming cost V 6 bases and J 1 base, with 13 bases left between them. The CDR3 contains 14 residues. Germline lookup yields CDR1 KGHSH and CDR2 LQKENI. The CDR3 sequence is CASSPLGGSYEQYF. CDR3 sequence (DNA): TGTGCCAGCTCCCCCCTCGGGGGTTCCTACGAGCAGTACTTC.

The chain carries TRBV30 and TRBJ2-5; possibly TRBD2 for D (6 bases). The CDR3 totals 15 residues. Germline CDR1 reads GTSNPN; CDR2 reads SVGIG (reference sequence). This CDR3 is CAGVWRDSSKETQYF. As DNA, the CDR3 is TGTGCTGGAGTCTGGAGGGATAGTTCCAAGGAGACCCAGTACTTC.

The chain carries TRBV5-1 and TRBJ1-1; TRBD1 matches 8 bases. CDR3 length: 15 residues. The V and J ends lost 6 bases and 0 bases, in that order; junction bases with no gene match: 7. Germline CDR1 reads SGHRS; CDR2 reads YFSETQ. The CDR3 sequence is CASKSTGGMNTEAFF. DNA of the CDR3: TGCGCCAGCAAATCTACAGGGGGAATGAACACTGAAGCTTTCTTT.

This chain joins TRBV6-6 and TRBJ1-1; no reliable D call. The V and J ends lost 2 bases and 5 bases respectively, with 15 bases between them. Germline-derived CDR1 and CDR2 are MNHNY and SVGAGI (reference sequence). The CDR3 runs to 15 residues. The CDR3 bases are TGTGCCAGCAGTTACCTCAGAGGGTATAGGACTGAAGCTTTCTTT. Protein product: CASSYLRGYRTEAFF.

The V call is TRBV6-1, the J call TRBJ1-3; D is ambiguous. The CDR3 is 14 amino acids. The V and J ends lost 2 bases and 0 bases respectively, with 5 bases between them. Germline V gene data show CDR1 as MNHNS and CDR2 as SASEGT. CDR3: CASSESHSGNTIYF. The CDR3 bases are TGTGCCAGCAGTGAATCTCACTCTGGAAACACCATATATTTT.

Of note for this clone: Other nucleotide sequences in the sample specify the same CDR3. The chain joins TRBV11-2 to TRBJ2-1, with 7 bases lining up with TRBD2. CDR3 size: 15 residues. Germline trimming cut 1 base from V and 1 base from J; bases unmatched to any gene: 1. The V gene's germline CDR1 is SGHAT and CDR2 FQNNGV. In DNA form, the CDR3 reads TGTGCCAGCAGCTTAGCAGCGGGGTCCTACAATGAGCAGTTCTTC. This translates into CASSLAAGSYNEQFF.

This clone was observed a single time. The chain employs TRBV6-5 and TRBJ2-4; D remains ambiguous. Germline CDR1 reads MNHEY; CDR2 reads SVGAGI. CDR3 length: 14 residues. Trimming removed 2 bases from V and 3 bases from J, with 8 bases in between. CDR3 sequence reads: CASSYHICKNIQYF. The CDR3 coding sequence is TGTGCCAGCAGTTACCATATTTGCAAAAACATTCAGTACTTC.